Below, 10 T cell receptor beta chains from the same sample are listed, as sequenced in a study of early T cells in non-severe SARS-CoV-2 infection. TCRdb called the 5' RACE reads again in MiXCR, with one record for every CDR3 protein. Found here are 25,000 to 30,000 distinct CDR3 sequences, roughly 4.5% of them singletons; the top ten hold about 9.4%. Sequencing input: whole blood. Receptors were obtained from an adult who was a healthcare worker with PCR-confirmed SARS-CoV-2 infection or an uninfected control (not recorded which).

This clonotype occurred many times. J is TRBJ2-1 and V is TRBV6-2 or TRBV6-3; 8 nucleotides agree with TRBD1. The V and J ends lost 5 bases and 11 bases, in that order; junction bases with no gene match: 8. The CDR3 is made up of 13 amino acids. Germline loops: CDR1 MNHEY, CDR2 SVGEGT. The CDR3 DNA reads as TGTGCCAGCAGTCAGGGGGACAGGTCCAAGCAGTTCTTC. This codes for CASSQGDRSKQFF.

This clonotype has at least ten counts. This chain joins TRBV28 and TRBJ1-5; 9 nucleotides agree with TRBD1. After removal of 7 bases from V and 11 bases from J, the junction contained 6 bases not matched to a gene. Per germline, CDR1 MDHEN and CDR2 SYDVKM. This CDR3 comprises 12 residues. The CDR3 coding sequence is TGTGCCAGCACCGGGACAGGGAAAGCCCAGCATTTT. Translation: CASTGTGKAQHF.

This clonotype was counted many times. CDR3 in DNA: TGTGCCAGCAGTCGACGGACAGGGAACACTGAAGCTTTCTTT. This gives the protein CASSRRTGNTEAFF. The V gene is TRBV12-3 or TRBV12-4, the J gene TRBJ1-1; 7 bases map to TRBD1. V was pared by 5 bases and J by 1 base, with 4 bases of the junction left unmatched. This CDR3 has 14 residues.

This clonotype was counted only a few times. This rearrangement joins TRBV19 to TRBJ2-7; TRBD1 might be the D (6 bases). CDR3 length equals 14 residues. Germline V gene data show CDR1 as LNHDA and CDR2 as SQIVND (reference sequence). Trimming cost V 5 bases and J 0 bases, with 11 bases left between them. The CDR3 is CASSRKQGSYEQYF. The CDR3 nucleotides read TGTGCCAGTAGTCGCAAACAGGGCTCCTACGAGCAGTACTTC.

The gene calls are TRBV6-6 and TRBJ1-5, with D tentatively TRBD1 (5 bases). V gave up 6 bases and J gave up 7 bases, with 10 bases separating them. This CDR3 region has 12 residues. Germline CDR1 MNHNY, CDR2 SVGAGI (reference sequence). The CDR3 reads CASRDRGQPQHF. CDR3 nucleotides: TGTGCCAGCAGGGATCGGGGGCAGCCCCAGCATTTT.

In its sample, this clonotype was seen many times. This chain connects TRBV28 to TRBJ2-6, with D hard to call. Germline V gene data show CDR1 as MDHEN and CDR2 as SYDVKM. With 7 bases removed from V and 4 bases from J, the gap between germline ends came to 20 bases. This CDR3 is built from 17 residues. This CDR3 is CASTASTRTWGANVLTF. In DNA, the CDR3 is TGTGCCAGCACCGCTTCGACGCGGACGTGGGGGGCCAACGTCCTGACTTTC.

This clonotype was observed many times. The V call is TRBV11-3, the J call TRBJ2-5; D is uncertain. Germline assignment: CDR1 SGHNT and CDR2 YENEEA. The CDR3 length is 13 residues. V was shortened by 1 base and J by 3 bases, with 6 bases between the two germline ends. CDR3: CASSLGLKETQYF. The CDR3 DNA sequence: TGTGCCAGCAGCTTAGGGCTTAAAGAGACCCAGTACTTC.

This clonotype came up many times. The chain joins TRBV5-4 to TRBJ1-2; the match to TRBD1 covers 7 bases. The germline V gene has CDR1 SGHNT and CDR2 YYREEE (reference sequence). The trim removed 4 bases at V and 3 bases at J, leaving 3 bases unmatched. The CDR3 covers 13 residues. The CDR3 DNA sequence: TGTGCCAGCAGCCGACAGGGTGACTATGGCTACACCTTC. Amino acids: CASSRQGDYGYTF.

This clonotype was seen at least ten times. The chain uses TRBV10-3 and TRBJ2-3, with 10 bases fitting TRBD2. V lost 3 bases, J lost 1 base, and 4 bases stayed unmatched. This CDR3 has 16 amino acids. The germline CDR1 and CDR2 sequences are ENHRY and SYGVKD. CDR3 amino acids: CAISDPSGSGTDTQYF. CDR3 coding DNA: TGTGCCATCAGTGACCCTAGCGGGAGTGGCACAGATACGCAGTATTTT.

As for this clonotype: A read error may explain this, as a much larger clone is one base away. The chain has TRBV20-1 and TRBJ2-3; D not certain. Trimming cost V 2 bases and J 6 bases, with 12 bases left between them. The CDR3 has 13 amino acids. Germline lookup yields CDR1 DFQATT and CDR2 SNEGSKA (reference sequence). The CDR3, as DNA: TGCAGTGCTAGATCTCAGGCCGGTGATACGCAGTATTTT. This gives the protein CSARSQAGDTQYF.